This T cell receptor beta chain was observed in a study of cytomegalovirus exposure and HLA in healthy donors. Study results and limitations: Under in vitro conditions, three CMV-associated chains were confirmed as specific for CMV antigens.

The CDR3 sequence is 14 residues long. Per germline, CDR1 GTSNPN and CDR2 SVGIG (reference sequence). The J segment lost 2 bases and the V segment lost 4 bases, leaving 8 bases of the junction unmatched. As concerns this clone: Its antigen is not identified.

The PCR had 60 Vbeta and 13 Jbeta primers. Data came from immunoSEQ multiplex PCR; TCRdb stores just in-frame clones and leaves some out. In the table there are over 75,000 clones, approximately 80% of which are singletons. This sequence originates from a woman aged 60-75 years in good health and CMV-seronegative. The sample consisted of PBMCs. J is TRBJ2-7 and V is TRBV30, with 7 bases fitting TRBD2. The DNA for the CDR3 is TGTGCCTGGACTAGGGGAGCGGGGCCCTACGAGCAGTACTTC. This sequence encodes CAWTRGAGPYEQYF.